This T cell receptor beta chain was identified during a study of blood T cells in healthy people across ages. V was clipped by 6 bases and J by 1 base; unmatched bases: 8. CDR1 is MNHEY, CDR2 SVGEGT, per germline. The CDR3 loop spans 15 amino acids. Through a sample-barcoded 5' primer and a J-beta primer mix, a second PCR was run for roughly 6 to 11 cycles. TCRdb processed the 5' RACE reads anew with MiXCR; each CDR3 protein has one entry. The profile shows about 1.7 million distinct CDR3 sequences, over 25% of them singletons. What was sequenced was blood. The origin of this receptor is a woman aged 25 to 39 in good health. V is TRBV6-2 or TRBV6-3 and J is TRBJ1-1; 7 bases match TRBD1. The CDR3 DNA follows: TGTGCCAGCAGACCCGACGACAGGGAGAACACTGAAGCTTTCTTT. It is translated as CASRPDDRENTEAFF.